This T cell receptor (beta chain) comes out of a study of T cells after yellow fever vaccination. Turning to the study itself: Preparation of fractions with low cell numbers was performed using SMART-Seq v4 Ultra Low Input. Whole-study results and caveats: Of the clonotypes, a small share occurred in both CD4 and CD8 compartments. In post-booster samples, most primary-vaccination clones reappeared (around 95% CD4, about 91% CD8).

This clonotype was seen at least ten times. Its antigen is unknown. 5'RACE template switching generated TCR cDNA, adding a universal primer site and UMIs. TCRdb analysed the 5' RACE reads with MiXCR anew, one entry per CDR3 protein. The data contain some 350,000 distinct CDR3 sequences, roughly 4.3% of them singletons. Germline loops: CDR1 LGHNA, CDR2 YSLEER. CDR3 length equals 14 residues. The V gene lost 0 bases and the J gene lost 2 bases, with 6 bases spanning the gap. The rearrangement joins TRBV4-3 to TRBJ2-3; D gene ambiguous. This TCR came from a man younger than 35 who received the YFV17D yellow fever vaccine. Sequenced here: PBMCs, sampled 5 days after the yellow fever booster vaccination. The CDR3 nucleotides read TGCGCCAGCAGCCAAGATTTTAACACAGATACGCAGTATTTT. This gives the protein CASSQDFNTDTQYF.